One sample yielded the 30 T cell receptor beta chains listed below, sequenced in a study of blood T cell repertoires in COVID-19. Clones were read by immunoSEQ multiplex PCR, and TCRdb kept only the in-frame ones, dropping some. Of 150,000 to 200,000 clones in the sample, almost 80% are singletons; the top ten hold approximately 15%. The material sequenced was PBMCs or T cells enriched from blood (not recorded which). Receptors originate from a woman aged 45-60 years who had recovered from COVID-19.

This chain uses TRBV9 with TRBJ2-7; D may be TRBD2 (5 bases). The CDR3 spans 14 residues. V gave up 4 bases and J gave up 0 bases, with 11 bases separating them. Germline lookup yields CDR1 SGDLS and CDR2 YYNGEE. CDR3 bases: TGTGCCAGCAGCCCCCGCGGGCTCTCCTACGAGCAGTACTTC. It translates to CASSPRGLSYEQYF.

The V call is TRBV28, the J call TRBJ2-7; 10 bases are shared with TRBD1. The CDR3 has 15 residues. After removal of 6 bases from V and 3 bases from J, the junction contained 8 bases not matched to a gene. Germline CDR1 reads MDHEN; CDR2 reads SYDVKM. DNA for the CDR3: TGTGCCAGCAGAACGGGACAGGGGACTTACTACGAGCAGTACTTC. Translated: CASRTGQGTYYEQYF.

J is TRBJ1-6 and V is TRBV9; 7 nucleotides match TRBD1. Looked up from germline, CDR1 is SGDLS and CDR2 is YYNGEE. V was clipped by 3 bases and J by 6 bases; unmatched bases: 9. The CDR3 runs to 16 residues. Here the CDR3 reads CASSAADRAINSPLHF. The CDR3 region has the DNA TGTGCCAGCAGCGCAGCCGACAGGGCGATTAATTCACCCCTCCACTTT.

This clone was counted once. The J gene is TRBJ2-3, the V gene TRBV19; D not certain. Germline V gene lookup returns CDR1 LNHDA and CDR2 SQIVND (reference sequence). The CDR3 has 12 residues. The germline V and J ends were trimmed by 10 bases and 7 bases, with 15 bases remaining between them. This chain's CDR3 is CATSHNGYTQYF. Written as DNA, the CDR3 is TGTGCCACTTCCCATAACGGGTATACGCAGTATTTT.

This chain joins TRBV2 and TRBJ1-6, with 8 bases aligning to TRBD1. V lost 7 bases to trimming and J lost 10 bases; unmatched junction nucleotides: 6. Germline CDR1 reads SNHLY; CDR2 reads FYNNEI. This CDR3 region has 13 residues. The DNA of the CDR3 is TGTGCCAGCAACCTTGGACAGGGATCACCCCTCCACTTT. Residues: CASNLGQGSPLHF. Complete variable domain (other parts from reference TRBV2 and TRBJ1-6): EPEVTQTPSHQVTQMGQEVILRCVPISNHLYFYWYRQILGQKVEFLVSFYNNEISEKSEIFDDQFSVERPDGSNFTLKIRSTKLEDSAMYFCASNLGQGSPLHFGNGTRLTVT.

The chain has TRBV30 and TRBJ1-5, with 10 nucleotides matching TRBD1. The CDR3 runs to 15 residues. Germline V gene sequence: CDR1 GTSNPN, CDR2 SVGIG (reference sequence). Trimming cost V 2 bases and J 4 bases; bases outside gene matches: 5. CDR3 region: CAWSRGTGVNQPQHF. CDR3 nucleotides: TGTGCCTGGAGTCGGGGGACAGGGGTAAATCAGCCCCAGCATTTT.

The J gene is TRBJ2-3, the V gene TRBV4-1; 13 nucleotides match TRBD2. Germline CDR1 and CDR2: MGHRA and YSYEKL. V gave up 3 bases and J gave up 4 bases; unmatched junction bases: 4. CDR3 size: 16 residues. The CDR3 region is CASSQAGLAGADTQYF. CDR3 DNA: TGCGCCAGCAGCCAGGCCGGACTAGCGGGAGCAGATACGCAGTATTTT.

In this sample, this clone turned up a few times. J is TRBJ2-2 and V is TRBV18, with a tentative D call TRBD2 (6 bases). Germline V gene lookup returns CDR1 KGHSH and CDR2 LQKENI. The CDR3 sequence is 13 residues long. V shed 1 base and J shed 7 bases, with 7 bases lying between them. As DNA, the CDR3 is TGTGCCAGCTCACCACGGAGGGGCGGGGAGCTGTTTTTT. Translation gives CASSPRRGGELFF. Using reference TRBV18 and TRBJ2-2 for the parts outside the CDR3, the full variable domain is NAGVMQNPRHLVRRRGQEARLRCSPMKGHSHVYWYRQLPEEGLKFMVYLQKENIIDESGMPKERFSAEFPKEGPSILRIQQVVRGDSAAYFCASSPRRGGELFFGEGSRLTVL.

This chain uses TRBV21-1 with TRBJ1-2; TRBD1 was called by the table and not checked on the DNA. TRBV21-1 is marked as a pseudogene. The CDR3 totals 15 residues. CDR3 sequence: CASSKAKGAGHGYTF. As DNA, the CDR3 is TGTGCCAGCAGCAAAGCGAAGGGGGCCGGTCATGGCTACACCTTC.

This clone was picked up one time. This chain joins TRBV3-1 (or the pseudogene TRBV3-2) and TRBJ2-7; D is unclear. The CDR3 loop spans 12 amino acids. Trimming took 4 bases from V and 2 from J, leaving 6 bases between them. CDR1 LGHDT and CDR2 YNNKEL come from the germline V gene (reference sequence). The CDR3, as DNA: TGTGCCAGCAGCCCGACAACCTACGAGCAGTACTTC. Its protein product is CASSPTTYEQYF.

This clone has just a few counts. The chain combines TRBV6-5 with TRBJ2-3; 7 bases fit TRBD2. The CDR3 totals 15 residues. The trim removed 8 bases at V and 2 bases at J, leaving 10 bases unmatched. Germline CDR1 is MNHEY and CDR2 is SVGAGI. The CDR3 reads CASVGTGGTTDTQYF. CDR3 nucleotides: TGTGCCAGCGTCGGGACGGGAGGTACCACAGATACGCAGTATTTT.

The V gene is TRBV5-1, the J gene TRBJ2-1; D not certain. V lost 0 bases, J lost 5 bases, and 9 bases lay in between. The CDR3 totals 14 residues. The germline V gene has CDR1 SGHRS and CDR2 YFSETQ. The CDR3 is CASSLGQVNNEQFF. As DNA, the CDR3 is TGCGCCAGCAGCTTGGGCCAGGTAAACAATGAGCAGTTCTTC.

The J gene is TRBJ2-5, the V gene TRBV10-1, with D possibly being TRBD1 (5 bases). This CDR3 contains 13 residues. Germline CDR1 and CDR2: WNHNN and SYGVQD (reference sequence). V dropped 4 bases and J dropped 5 bases, with 11 bases sitting between them. The CDR3 DNA reads as TGCGCCAGCAGTGCTTCTAGGGGCGAGACCCAGTACTTC. Translation: CASSASRGETQYF.

This clone occurred many times. The V gene is TRBV10-3, the J gene TRBJ1-1; the D gene is possibly TRBD1 (5 bases). Germline CDR1 is ENHRY and CDR2 is SYGVKD. V was trimmed by 7 bases and J by 0 bases, leaving 12 bases between them. The CDR3 sequence is 14 residues long. The chain's CDR3 is CAITLGGMNTEAFF. Here the CDR3 DNA reads TGTGCCATCACCCTCGGGGGGATGAACACTGAAGCTTTCTTT.

This chain links TRBV4-3 with TRBJ1-3; D is unresolved. The CDR3 consists of 16 residues. V lost 0 bases to trimming and J lost 0 bases, with 9 bases between them. CDR1 and CDR2 (germline): LGHNA, YSLEER. The CDR3 nucleotides are TGCGCCAGCAGCCAAGAATACGCGTTCTCTGGAAACACCATATATTTT. Protein product: CASSQEYAFSGNTIYF.

V is TRBV27 and J is TRBJ2-7; D is perhaps TRBD1 (5 bases). V was cut by 7 bases and J by 3 bases, with 22 bases left in between. The length of the CDR3 is 16 residues. Germline CDR1 and CDR2: MNHEY and SMNVEV (reference sequence). The CDR3 here is CASKRQGWTQIYEQYF. CDR3 sequence (DNA): TGTGCCAGCAAGAGGCAGGGCTGGACCCAGATCTACGAGCAGTACTTC.

This chain links TRBV7-9 with TRBJ2-1, with TRBD1 as a possible D gene (5 bases). Germline-derived CDR1 and CDR2 are SEHNR and FQNEAQ (reference sequence). This CDR3 spans 13 amino acids. The germline V and J ends were trimmed by 4 bases and 7 bases, with 11 bases remaining between them. CDR3 region: CASSYFQGNEQFF. The DNA of the CDR3 is TGTGCCAGCAGCTACTTCCAGGGAAATGAGCAGTTCTTC.

The chain couples TRBV6-5 to TRBJ1-1; possible D gene TRBD1, 5 bases. CDR3 size: 14 residues. The germline CDR1 and CDR2 sequences are MNHEY and SVGAGI. V was clipped by 2 bases and J by 1 base, with 8 bases between them. CDR3 sequence (DNA): TGTGCCAGCAGTTACGGTCAGGGGAACACTGAAGCTTTCTTT. Its translation: CASSYGQGNTEAFF.

The J gene is TRBJ2-1, the V gene TRBV19; 8 bases are a match to TRBD2. CDR1 and CDR2 (germline): LNHDA, SQIVND (reference sequence). This CDR3 is built from 15 residues. With V trimmed by 5 bases and J by 6 bases, 9 bases remained unmatched. CDR3: CASSLREGRANEQFF. The CDR3 nucleotides read TGTGCCAGTAGTCTTCGGGAGGGCAGGGCCAATGAGCAGTTCTTC.

The chain employs TRBV28 and TRBJ1-1; 12 nucleotides align to TRBD1. Germline V CDR1 and CDR2: MDHEN, SYDVKM. The CDR3 length is 15 residues. The ends lost 3 bases at V and 11 bases at J; junction bases unmatched: 10. The CDR3 spells CASSLGTGGQFKAFF. The DNA of the CDR3 is TGTGCCAGCAGTTTGGGGACAGGGGGCCAGTTTAAGGCTTTCTTT.

The chain couples TRBV5-1 to TRBJ2-7, with 10 bases that match TRBD2. The germline V gene has CDR1 SGHRS and CDR2 YFSETQ. The junction had 7 bases not matched to a gene; V was cut back by 3 bases and J by 4 bases. The CDR3 is made up of 15 amino acids. Written as DNA, the CDR3 is TGCGCCAGCAGCTCTCGGGGGACTAGCGCGTACGAGCAGTACTTC. Amino acids: CASSSRGTSAYEQYF.

V is TRBV30 and J is TRBJ1-5; D remains unclear. The CDR3 is 13 amino acids. Germline CDR1 and CDR2: GTSNPN and SVGIG (reference sequence). Trimming removed 7 bases at V and 5 bases at J, with 15 bases between. The CDR3 sequence is CAYRSEQDQPQHF. The CDR3 DNA reads as TGTGCCTACCGTTCCGAGCAGGATCAGCCCCAGCATTTT.

The chain links TRBV7-9 to TRBJ1-3; 7 positions agree with TRBD1. Germline CDR1 reads SEHNR; CDR2 reads FQNEAQ (reference sequence). Losses at the gene ends were 5 bases for V and 0 bases for J; bases not matched to a gene: 16. The CDR3 has 19 amino acids. The DNA of the CDR3 is TGTGCCAGCAGCGGGACGACAGGGATCCCACTGAGCTCTGGAAACACCATATATTTT. Amino acid sequence: CASSGTTGIPLSSGNTIYF.

This rearrangement joins TRBV7-2 to TRBJ2-7; possible D gene TRBD1, 6 bases. Per germline, CDR1 SGHTA and CDR2 FQGNSA. The ends were cut back, 3 bases at V and 0 bases at J, with 9 bases in the middle. This CDR3 is built from 14 residues. CDR3 in amino acids: CASSLQGNSYEQYF. CDR3 nucleotides: TGTGCCAGCAGCTTGCAGGGGAACTCCTACGAGCAGTACTTC.

V gene TRBV6-2 or TRBV6-3 combines with J gene TRBJ2-3; 12 bases agree with TRBD2. Germline V gene lookup returns CDR1 MNHEY and CDR2 SVGEGT. V was pared by 4 bases and J by 2 bases, with 13 bases of the junction left unmatched. This CDR3 is 19 amino acids long. The CDR3, as DNA: TGTGCCAGCAGTTTCGCCCGTTTACTAGCGGGAGGATACACAGATACGCAGTATTTT. Translation gives CASSFARLLAGGYTDTQYF.

Only one count was recorded for this clone. The genes are TRBV4-3 and TRBJ1-5; 9 bases map to TRBD1. The CDR3 runs 14 residues. The trim removed 1 base at V and 7 bases at J, leaving 2 bases unmatched. Germline values: CDR1 LGHNA, CDR2 YSLEER. The CDR3 sequence: CASSQGTGVQPQHF. CDR3 coding DNA: TGCGCCAGCAGCCAAGGGACAGGGGTACAGCCCCAGCATTTT.

The V call is TRBV19, the J call TRBJ2-5, with 9 bases that match TRBD1. The CDR3 is 15 amino acids. After removal of 4 bases from V and 2 bases from J, the junction contained 5 bases not matched to a gene. CDR1 LNHDA and CDR2 SQIVND come from the germline V gene (reference sequence). DNA for the CDR3: TGTGCCAGTAGTACTACGGGACAGGGACAAGAGACCCAGTACTTC. Its translation is CASSTTGQGQETQYF.

The J gene is TRBJ1-5, the V gene TRBV28; maybe TRBD1 (6 bases). Germline CDR1 MDHEN, CDR2 SYDVKM. This CDR3 spans 13 amino acids. The V end was cut by 7 bases, the J end by 7 bases, with 14 bases between. The CDR3 region is CASTAKGGQPQHF. The CDR3 bases are TGTGCCAGCACCGCGAAGGGGGGGCAGCCCCAGCATTTT.

This clone was seen many times. The chain is built from TRBV7-7 and TRBJ2-1; tentatively, D is TRBD2 (6 bases). In germline, CDR1 is SSHAT, CDR2 FNYEAQ (reference sequence). The CDR3 runs to 16 residues. The ends were cut back, 5 bases at V and 0 bases at J, with 14 bases in the middle. CDR3 in amino acids: CASSPGRLVSYNEQFF. The CDR3 bases are TGTGCCAGCAGCCCGGGGCGACTAGTCTCCTACAATGAGCAGTTCTTC.

This chain links TRBV7-2 with TRBJ2-3; 7 nucleotides match TRBD2. J was trimmed by 0 bases and V by 5 bases; bases with no gene match: 8. Germline V gene sequence: CDR1 SGHTA, CDR2 FQGNSA. This CDR3 spans 16 amino acids. Written as DNA, the CDR3 is TGTGCCAGCAGCCCCCTAGCGGCGACTAGCACAGATACGCAGTATTTT. Its translation is CASSPLAATSTDTQYF.